One sample yielded the 2 T cell receptor beta chains listed below, sequenced in a study of shared clonotypes between healthy human individuals. Some clones are missing from TCRdb's copy, which holds only in-frame ones; the method was immunoSEQ multiplex PCR. The table has 170,000 or so clones, around 63% seen once. The sample was memory CD4+ T cells sorted from blood. Specified subset: CD45RA-negative fraction. The receptors were sampled from a man aged 25 to 40 in good health.

V and J are TRBV27 and TRBJ2-3; D possibly uses TRBD1 or TRBD2 (5 bases each). The CDR3 loop spans 14 amino acids. The V end lost 6 bases, the J end lost 2 bases, and 12 bases lay between the germline ends. Germline V CDR1 and CDR2: MNHEY, SMNVEV (reference sequence). In DNA form, the CDR3 reads TGTGCCAGCAGACGGGACCGCTACACAGATACGCAGTATTTT. As protein: CASRRDRYTDTQYF.

The chain uses TRBV5-1 and TRBJ1-1, with a weak D call TRBD1 (6 bases). The CDR3 consists of 14 residues. Germline assignment: CDR1 SGHRS and CDR2 YFSETQ. Deletions cut 4 bases from V and 3 bases from J, with 13 bases between. The DNA for the CDR3 is TGCGCCAGCAGCCCGCAGGGGAGGCACACTGAAGCTTTCTTT. Protein: CASSPQGRHTEAFF.